The entry that follows covers one T cell receptor (beta chain) sequence. In this sample, this clonotype turned up many times. Its antigen target is currently unknown. No base quality values were provided; no much bigger clone lies one nucleotide off. The sample comes from a study of T cells after yellow fever vaccination (dated by TCRdb to between 2018 and 2021). Turning to the overall study: The SMART-Seq v4 Ultra Low Input RNA kit was used to prepare libraries from fractions with low cell numbers. To track T-cell clones before and after primary and booster YFV17D yellow fever vaccination, bulk TCR alpha and beta repertoires were sequenced longitudinally. The cohort comprised two healthy male donors, one aged 18 to 30 and one aged 30 to 40 years. Blood was collected at multiple timepoints before and after primary and secondary immunization, and bulk PBMC replicates and cell subsets were isolated.

The treatment or condition label on this specimen signifies: live attenuated yellow fever vaccine strain. At every blood-draw timepoint, two biological replicates of bulk PBMCs were collected. A standard Ficoll-Paque protocol was used to isolate PBMCs from peripheral blood. RNA was extracted with TriZol from bulk PBMCs, CD4 and CD8 fractions, and dextramer-positive and dextramer-negative fractions. The CDR3, cysteine through phenylalanine, is 14 amino acids long. Only CDR3 DNA is held: 42 bases, read in frame from base 1. Trimming at the junction amounts to 0 bases on V and 8 bases on J, and the germline ends lie 13 bases apart. CDR1 and CDR2 were assigned from the germline V gene as SGHTA and FQGTGA. The listed sequencing device is Illumina NovaSeq 6000. TCR cDNA was synthesized by 5'RACE template switching, which introduced a universal primer site and unique molecular identifiers. Priming of cDNA synthesis was performed from both the TCR alpha and TCR beta constant segments. Two PCR steps were used to amplify libraries, with sample barcodes and sequencing adapters being added in the second step. Sequencing of libraries was performed on Illumina HiSeq 2500 (2x100 bp) or NovaSeq (2x150 bp). On the authors' methods: Reads were demultiplexed and collapsed into UMI consensus sequences with MIGEC, and V(D)J alignment was performed with MiXCR. Vaccine-responding clonotypes were identified with edgeR using replicate PBMC samples, with FDR below 0.01 and a log2 fold change above 5 up to day 15 being required. Each bulk clonotype was labeled CD4 or CD8 based on which sequenced repertoire, CD4 or CD8, contained the clonotype at higher abundance. In TCRdb, the public reads were trimmed at Q25 with fastp and aligned with MiXCR, with productive beta chains retained. Each entry merges the rows of one CDR3 protein and shows their most common DNA and genes. The V and J calls, along with clone size, are taken from TCRdb and not from the paper's own processing. The sample table contains hundreds of thousands of distinct CDR3 sequences; only one count was recorded for roughly 3.5% of them. Around 22% of the sample rests with the top ten.

General findings and caveats noted by the study authors: A small fraction of clonotypes showed up in both the CD4 and CD8 compartments, probably as a result of convergent recombination. Computational filtering was required because FACS-sorted repertoires could contain abundant contaminating clonotypes from the bulk population. Because only a couple of donors were included in the study, the extent to which the findings can be generalized is limited. After the booster, most of the clones that had expanded following primary vaccination were detected again (almost 98% of CD4 and around nine tenths of CD8), which suggests that memory was broadly maintained. Compared with the primary T-cell response, the secondary T-cell response was faster but weaker, reaching its peak on day 5 rather than on day 15.

This clonotype was sampled from a man between 18 and 29 years old who received the YFV17D yellow fever vaccine. The material sequenced was PBMCs, taken on the day of the yellow fever booster vaccination. This chain joins TRBV7-3 to TRBJ1-1; a tentative D match to TRBD1 spans 5 bases. For the CDR3, the sequence is CASSLTGQGGEAFF. The DNA sequence reads TGTGCCAGCAGCTTAACAGGGCAGGGCGGGGAAGCTTTCTTT.